Listed here is a single T cell receptor (delta chain). Its target antigen remains unknown. No qualities accompany the bases; no much larger clone lies one base away. This sample is part of a study of TRDV2 sequences in healthy donors (dated by TCRdb to 2019 to 2021). With regard to the full study: Over 15 single-cell-derived gamma9delta2 T cell clones spanning the full range of antitumor activity were TCR-sequenced and traced within the bulk repertoire. What the study reported, not specific to this receptor: The observed TCRdelta repertoires were found to be highly focused, yet no correlation was observed between clonotype frequency and the antitumor functional potential of the respective clone. The TCRdelta clonotypes of several highly reactive clones appeared rare, since those clonotypes could not be detected in the bulk sequencing data from the donors of those clones.

The library was generated by PCR. For sequencing, an Illumina MiSeq was employed. As for the original processing: Clonotypes represented by only a single read were excluded when reporting TRDV repertoire clonotype frequencies. For TCRdb, the public reads were processed anew by CATT, and duplicate DNA sequences were folded into one row. The V and J calls shown here were made by TCRdb, not taken from the authors' results. The sample has 900 to 1,200 delta-chain clones on record, 60% to 65% of them singletons. The ten most abundant clones make up under 20% of the sample. According to the germline V gene, CDR1 reads GEAIGNYY and CDR2 reads EKD. The CDR3 has 18 amino acids, counting the end cysteine and phenylalanine. Only the CDR3 DNA is retained, 54 bases long and in frame from the first base. V is pruned by 1 base and J by 0 bases, leaving 9 bases of the junction without a gene match. To follow how often functionally characterized gamma9delta2 T cell clones showed up, the researchers ran bulk sequencing on complete TCR delta chain (Vdelta2) repertoires. Peripheral blood of anonymous healthy donors was obtained by purchase from the Dutch blood bank. The gamma9delta2 T cells examined in the study came from the peripheral blood of healthy donors.

Sequencing was done on a sample of Vd2+ gamma-delta T cells from blood. The cell subset or site tag for this specimen amounts to: TCR Vdelta2-expressing (gamma9delta2) T cells. The origin of this receptor is a human donor in good health. The chain is made from TRDV2 and TRDJ1; TRDD3 agrees with 11 junctional bases. The nucleotides read TGTGCCTGTGACACTTTACTGGGGGATAAGGCGGACACCGATAAACTCATCTTT. It translates as CACDTLLGDKADTDKLIF.